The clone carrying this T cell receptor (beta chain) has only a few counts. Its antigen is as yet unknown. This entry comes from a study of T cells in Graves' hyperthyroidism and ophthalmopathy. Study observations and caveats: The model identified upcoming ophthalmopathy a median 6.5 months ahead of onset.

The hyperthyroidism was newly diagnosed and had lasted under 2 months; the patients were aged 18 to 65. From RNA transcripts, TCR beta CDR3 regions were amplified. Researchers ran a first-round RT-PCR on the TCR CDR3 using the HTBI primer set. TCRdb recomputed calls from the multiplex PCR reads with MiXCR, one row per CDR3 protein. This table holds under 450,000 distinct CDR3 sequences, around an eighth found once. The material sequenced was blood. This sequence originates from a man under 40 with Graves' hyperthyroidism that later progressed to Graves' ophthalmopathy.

The CDR3 coding sequence is TGTGCCAGCAGATTAGCGGGGGGTCCTTCCTACAATGAGCAGTTCTTC. Encoded protein: CASRLAGGPSYNEQFF. V is TRBV27 and J is TRBJ2-1; 10 bases match TRBD2. Germline CDR1 and CDR2: MNHEY and SMNVEV (reference sequence). The trim removed 6 bases at V and 1 base at J, leaving 6 bases unmatched. This CDR3 comprises 16 residues.